This is a list of T cell receptor beta chains from one sample in a study of T cell clones after liver transplantation. TCRdb keeps only in-frame clones here, not all; method: immunoSEQ multiplex PCR. The sample lists 9,500 to 10,000 clones, about 72% occurring once. The sequenced sample was CD8+ T cells from blood, obtained at the roughly 15-month timepoint. These TCRs come from a human patient who received a liver transplant. A share of the T cells may be of graft donor origin. The conserved cysteine and the conserved F or W are not part of the CDR3 here.

V gene: TRBV19
J gene: TRBJ2-1
CDR3 protein: ASSIQWSSYNEQF

V gene: TRBV28
J gene: TRBJ1-2
CDR3 protein: ASSSTFAGYT

V gene: TRBV20-1
J gene: TRBJ1-2
CDR3 protein: SALVNYGYT

V gene: TRBV5-6
J gene: TRBJ1-2
CDR3 protein: ASSLTSDNTYYGYT

V gene: TRBV5-1
J gene: TRBJ2-7
CDR3 protein: ASTLAGYHEQY

V gene: TRBV6-5
J gene: TRBJ1-1
CDR3 protein: ASRVGGNTEAF

V gene: TRBV4-1
J gene: TRBJ2-7
CDR3 protein: ASSPADRLSYEQY

V gene: TRBV23-1
J gene: TRBJ2-5
CDR3 protein: ASSHGRDRGFPKGETQY

V gene: TRBV13
J gene: TRBJ2-1
CDR3 protein: ASSLAGKNEQF

V gene: TRBV28
J gene: TRBJ2-1
CDR3 protein: ASTWFNEQF

V gene: TRBV5-5
J gene: TRBJ2-6
CDR3 protein: ASSRTGAAGANVLT

V gene: TRBV19
J gene: TRBJ1-1
CDR3 protein: ASSMGGNTEAF

V gene: TRBV5-1
J gene: TRBJ1-3
CDR3 protein: ASSLEAGSGNTIY

V gene: TRBV4-3
J gene: TRBJ2-2
CDR3 protein: ASSQVKENGGELF

V gene: TRBV10-3
J gene: TRBJ2-1
CDR3 protein: AISSATSGNNEQF

V gene: TRBV19
J gene: TRBJ2-1
CDR3 protein: ASSMTGGTRPVSDEQF

V gene: TRBV27
J gene: TRBJ2-7
CDR3 protein: ASWAGGPYEQY

V gene: TRBV4-3
J gene: TRBJ1-2
CDR3 protein: ASSPAVGNYGYT

V gene: TRBV5-6
J gene: TRBJ1-2
CDR3 protein: ASSFSEGYGYT

V gene: TRBV27
J gene: TRBJ1-6
CDR3 protein: ASSPGQGLGSPLH

V gene: TRBV7-2
J gene: TRBJ2-3
CDR3 protein: ASSPRLAGVPDTQY

V gene: TRBV10-3
J gene: TRBJ2-7
CDR3 protein: AISEGGTSPAMNEQY

V gene: TRBV2
J gene: TRBJ2-2
CDR3 protein: ASSEGLTRDRGNTGELF

V gene: TRBV7-9
J gene: TRBJ2-7
CDR3 protein: ASSDRAGSGGPHEQY